Described below is a single T cell receptor (beta chain) sequence and its context. Its antigen is as yet unknown. This PCR relied on a set of 60 Vbeta primers and 13 Jbeta primers. Clones were sequenced by immunoSEQ multiplex PCR, and TCRdb holds only the in-frame ones, with some missing. The sample lists about 120,000 clones; less than 80% were seen once. The sample belongs to a study of cytomegalovirus exposure and HLA in healthy donors. Findings of the study overall: The investigators catalogued 150 to 200 TCR beta chains as cytomegalovirus-associated. In a later analysis, parvovirus B19, influenza, CMV and Epstein-Barr virus appeared linked to several top co-occurrence clusters.

V gave up 2 bases and J gave up 7 bases; unmatched junction bases: 12. CDR3 size: 17 residues. Germline V gene data show CDR1 as MGHRA and CDR2 as YSYEKL. The receptor was isolated from a woman aged 50 to 60 in good health and CMV-seropositive. This chain connects TRBV4-1 to TRBJ2-1; 9 bases map to TRBD2. The specimen was PBMCs. The CDR3 nucleotides read TGCGCCAGCAGCCAATCCCCGCTTGCGGGGGGGCATAATGAGCAGTTCTTC. It is translated as CASSQSPLAGGHNEQFF.